This TCR beta chain was documented in a study of blood T cell repertoires in COVID-19. In the study overall: The origin of the acute and convalescent COVID-19 samples was the United States, Italy and Spain. T cells, B-cell-depleted T cells, or PBMCs provided the cDNA or gDNA that served as material.

It was during active infection that Seattle patients were enrolled and then longitudinally followed. CDR1 is SGHRS, CDR2 YFSETQ, per germline. The ends lost 4 bases at V and 1 base at J; junction bases unmatched: 4. The CDR3 runs 14 residues. Original methodology: Quantification of nucleated cells was approximated via reference gene primer amplification. The table came from immunoSEQ multiplex PCR; TCRdb's copy has only in-frame clones and leaves some out. The DNA was the basis for D and trimming; V, J and clone size are from that table. The data hold 100,000 to 150,000 clones, with approximately 86% observed a single time.

This TCR was sampled from a woman in her sixties or seventies with COVID-19, enrolled during active disease. The chain uses TRBV5-1 and TRBJ1-1; TRBD1 matches at 7 bases. Specimen: peripheral blood. The CDR3 here is CASSPQGTNTEAFF. As DNA, the CDR3 is TGCGCCAGCAGCCCACAGGGGACGAACACTGAAGCTTTCTTT. Based on the CDR3 plus reference TRBV5-1 and TRBJ1-1, the full variable domain is KAGVTQTPRYLIKTRGQQVTLSCSPISGHRSVSWYQQTPGQGLQFLFEYFSETQRNKGNFPGRFSGRQFSNSRSEMNVSTLELGDSALYLCASSPQGTNTEAFFGQGTRLTVV.